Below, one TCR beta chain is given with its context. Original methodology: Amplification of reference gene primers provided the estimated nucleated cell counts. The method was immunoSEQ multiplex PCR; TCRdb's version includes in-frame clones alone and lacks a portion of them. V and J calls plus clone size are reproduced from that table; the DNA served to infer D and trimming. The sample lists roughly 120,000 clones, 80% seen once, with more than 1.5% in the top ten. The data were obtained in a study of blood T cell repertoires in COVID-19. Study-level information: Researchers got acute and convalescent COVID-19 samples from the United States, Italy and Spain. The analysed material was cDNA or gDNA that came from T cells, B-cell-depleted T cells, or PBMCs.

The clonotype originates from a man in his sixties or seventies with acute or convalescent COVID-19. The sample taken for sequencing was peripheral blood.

The CDR3 sequence is CASRQQPNTEAFF. CDR3 in DNA: TGTGCCAGCCGACAACAGCCGAACACTGAAGCTTTCTTT. The chain links TRBV2 to TRBJ1-1; D call uncertain. This CDR3 comprises 13 residues. Trimming removed 8 bases from V and 1 base from J, with 11 bases in between. Germline CDR1 SNHLY, CDR2 FYNNEI.